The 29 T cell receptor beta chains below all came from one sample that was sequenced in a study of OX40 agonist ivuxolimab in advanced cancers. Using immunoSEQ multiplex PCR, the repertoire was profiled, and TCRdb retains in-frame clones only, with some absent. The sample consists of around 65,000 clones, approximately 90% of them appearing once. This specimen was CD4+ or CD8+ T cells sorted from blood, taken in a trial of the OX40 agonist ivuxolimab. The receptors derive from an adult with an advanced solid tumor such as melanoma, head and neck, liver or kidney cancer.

Here the CDR3 DNA reads TGTGCCAGCAGCGTAGAGGCCCACCGGCTAGCGGGAGGGCCTTGGGGGGGGAATGAGCAGTTCTTC. Protein product: CASSVEAHRLAGGPWGGNEQFF. J is TRBJ2-1 and V is TRBV9; 12 bases agree with TRBD2. Germline V gene sequence: CDR1 SGDLS, CDR2 YYNGEE. The CDR3 spans 22 residues. V lost 0 bases, J lost 7 bases, and 23 bases stayed unmatched.

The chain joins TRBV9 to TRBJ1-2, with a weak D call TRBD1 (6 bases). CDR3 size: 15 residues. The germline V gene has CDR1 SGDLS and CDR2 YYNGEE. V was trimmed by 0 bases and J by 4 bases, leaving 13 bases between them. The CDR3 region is CASSVGDTGPYGYTF. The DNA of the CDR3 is TGTGCCAGCAGCGTAGGGGACACGGGGCCCTATGGCTACACCTTC.

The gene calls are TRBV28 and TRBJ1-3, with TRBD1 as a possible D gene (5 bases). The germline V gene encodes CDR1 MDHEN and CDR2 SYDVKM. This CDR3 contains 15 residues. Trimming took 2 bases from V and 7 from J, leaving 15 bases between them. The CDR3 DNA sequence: TGTGCCAGCAGTTTAAGTTCCGGGGGAAGGAACACCATATATTTT. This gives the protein CASSLSSGGRNTIYF.

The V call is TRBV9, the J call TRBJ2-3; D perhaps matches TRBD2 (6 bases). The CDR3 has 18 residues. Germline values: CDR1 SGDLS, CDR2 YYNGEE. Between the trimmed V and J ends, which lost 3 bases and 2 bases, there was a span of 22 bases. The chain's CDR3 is CASSGGGRGGSFTDTQYF. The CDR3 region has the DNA TGTGCCAGCAGCGGGGGAGGTCGGGGTGGTTCATTCACAGATACGCAGTATTTT.

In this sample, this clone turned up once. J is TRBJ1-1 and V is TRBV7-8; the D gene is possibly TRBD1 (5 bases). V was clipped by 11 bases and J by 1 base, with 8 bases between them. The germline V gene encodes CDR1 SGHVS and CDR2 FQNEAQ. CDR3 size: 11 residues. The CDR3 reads CAVTGNTEAFF. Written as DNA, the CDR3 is TGTGCCGTTACAGGGAACACTGAAGCTTTCTTT.

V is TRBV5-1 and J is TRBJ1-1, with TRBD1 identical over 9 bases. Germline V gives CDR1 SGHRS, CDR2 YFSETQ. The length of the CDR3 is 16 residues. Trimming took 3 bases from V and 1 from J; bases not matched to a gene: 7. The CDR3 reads CASSSILTGGNTEAFF. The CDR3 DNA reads TGCGCCAGCAGCTCGATTTTGACAGGGGGGAACACTGAAGCTTTCTTT.

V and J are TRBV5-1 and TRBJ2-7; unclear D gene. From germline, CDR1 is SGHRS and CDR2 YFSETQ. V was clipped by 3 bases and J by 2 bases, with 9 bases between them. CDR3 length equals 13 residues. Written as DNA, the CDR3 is TGCGCCAGCAGCTACGTCACAGCCTACGAGCAGTACTTC. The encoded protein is CASSYVTAYEQYF. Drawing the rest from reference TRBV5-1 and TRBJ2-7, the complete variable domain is KAGVTQTPRYLIKTRGQQVTLSCSPISGHRSVSWYQQTPGQGLQFLFEYFSETQRNKGNFPGRFSGRQFSNSRSEMNVSTLELGDSALYLCASSYVTAYEQYFGPGTRLTVT.

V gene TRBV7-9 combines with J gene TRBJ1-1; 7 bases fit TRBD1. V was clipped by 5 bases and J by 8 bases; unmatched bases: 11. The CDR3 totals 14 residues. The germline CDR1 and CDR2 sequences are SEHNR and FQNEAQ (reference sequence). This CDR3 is CASSLGQSWEEAFF. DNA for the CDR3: TGTGCCAGCAGCCTGGGACAGTCTTGGGAGGAAGCTTTCTTT.

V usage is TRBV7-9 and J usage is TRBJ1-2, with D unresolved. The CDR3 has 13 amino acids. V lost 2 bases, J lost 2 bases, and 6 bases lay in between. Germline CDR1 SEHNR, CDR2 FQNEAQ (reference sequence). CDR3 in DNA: TGTGCCAGCAGCTTAAGTTTGAACTATGGCTACACCTTC. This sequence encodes CASSLSLNYGYTF.

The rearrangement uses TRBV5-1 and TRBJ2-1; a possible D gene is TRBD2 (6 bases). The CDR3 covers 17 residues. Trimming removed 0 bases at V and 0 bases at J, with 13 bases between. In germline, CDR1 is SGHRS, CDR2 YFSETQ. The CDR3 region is CASSLAGGILSYNEQFF. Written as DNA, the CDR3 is TGCGCCAGCAGCTTGGCTGGCGGGATCCTCTCCTACAATGAGCAGTTCTTC.

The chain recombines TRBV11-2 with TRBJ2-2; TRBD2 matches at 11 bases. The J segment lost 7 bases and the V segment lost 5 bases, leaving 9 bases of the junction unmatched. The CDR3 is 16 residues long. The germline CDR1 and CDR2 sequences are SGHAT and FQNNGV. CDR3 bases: TGTGCCAGCAGCAAACTAGCGGGAGTAGGTGGCGGGGAGCTGTTTTTT. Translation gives CASSKLAGVGGGELFF.

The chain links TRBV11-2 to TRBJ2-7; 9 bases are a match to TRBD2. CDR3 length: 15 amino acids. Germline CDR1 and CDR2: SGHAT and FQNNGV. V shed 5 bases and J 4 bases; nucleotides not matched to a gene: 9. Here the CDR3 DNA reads TGTGCCAGCAGCCAGACTAGCGGACAATTATACGAGCAGTACTTC. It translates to CASSQTSGQLYEQYF.

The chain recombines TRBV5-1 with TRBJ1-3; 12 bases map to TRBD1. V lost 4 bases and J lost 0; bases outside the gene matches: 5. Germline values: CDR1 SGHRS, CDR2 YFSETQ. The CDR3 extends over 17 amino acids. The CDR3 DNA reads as TGCGCCAGCAGCCTCGGGACAGGGGGCACCTCTGGAAACACCATATATTTT. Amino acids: CASSLGTGGTSGNTIYF.

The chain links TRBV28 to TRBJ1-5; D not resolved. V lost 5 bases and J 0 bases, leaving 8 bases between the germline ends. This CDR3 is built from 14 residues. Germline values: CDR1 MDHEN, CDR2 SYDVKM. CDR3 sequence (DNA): TGTGCCAGCAGTCCGAGATATAGCAATCAGCCCCAGCATTTT. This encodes CASSPRYSNQPQHF. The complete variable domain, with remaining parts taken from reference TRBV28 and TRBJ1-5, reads DVKVTQSSRYLVKRTGEKVFLECVQDMDHENMFWYRQDPGLGLRLIYFSYDVKMKEKGDIPEGYSVSREKKERFSLILESASTNQTSMYLCASSPRYSNQPQHFGDGTRLSIL.

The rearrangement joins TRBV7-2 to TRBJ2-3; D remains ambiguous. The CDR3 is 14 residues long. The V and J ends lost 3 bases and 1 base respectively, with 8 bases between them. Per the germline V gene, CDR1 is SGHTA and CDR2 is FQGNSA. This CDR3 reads CASSFSGGTDTQYF. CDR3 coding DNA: TGTGCCAGCAGCTTCTCAGGTGGCACAGATACGCAGTATTTT. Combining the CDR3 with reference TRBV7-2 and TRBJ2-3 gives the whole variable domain GAGVSQSPSNKVTEKGKDVELRCDPISGHTALYWYRQSLGQGLEFLIYFQGNSAPDKSGLPSDRFSAERTGGSVSTLTIQRTQQEDSAVYLCASSFSGGTDTQYFGPGTRLTVL.

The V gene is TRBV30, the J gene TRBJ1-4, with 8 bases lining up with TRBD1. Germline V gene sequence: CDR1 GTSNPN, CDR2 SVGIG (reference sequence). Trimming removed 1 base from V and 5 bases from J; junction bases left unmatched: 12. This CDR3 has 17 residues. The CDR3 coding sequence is TGTGCCTGGAGTGCCCTTCCCAGGGGGCGCGAAAATGAAAAACTGTTTTTT. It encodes CAWSALPRGRENEKLFF.

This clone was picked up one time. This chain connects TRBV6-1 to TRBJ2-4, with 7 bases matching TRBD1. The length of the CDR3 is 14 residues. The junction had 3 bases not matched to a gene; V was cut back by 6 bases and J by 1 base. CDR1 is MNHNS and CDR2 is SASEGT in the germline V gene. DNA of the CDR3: TGTGCCAGCAGGCCACAGGGGGCCAAAAACATTCAGTACTTC. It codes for CASRPQGAKNIQYF.

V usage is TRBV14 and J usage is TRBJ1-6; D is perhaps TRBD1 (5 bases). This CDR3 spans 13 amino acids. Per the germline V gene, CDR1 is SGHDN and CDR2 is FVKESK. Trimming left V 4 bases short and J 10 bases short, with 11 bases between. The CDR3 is CASSLSGDSPLHF. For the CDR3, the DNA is TGTGCCAGCAGCCTTTCGGGGGACTCACCCCTCCACTTT. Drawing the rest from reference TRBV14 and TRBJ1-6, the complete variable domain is EAGVTQFPSHSVIEKGQTVTLRCDPISGHDNLYWYRRVMGKEIKFLLHFVKESKQDESGMPNNRFLAERTGGTYSTLKVQPAELEDSGVYFCASSLSGDSPLHFGNGTRLTVT.

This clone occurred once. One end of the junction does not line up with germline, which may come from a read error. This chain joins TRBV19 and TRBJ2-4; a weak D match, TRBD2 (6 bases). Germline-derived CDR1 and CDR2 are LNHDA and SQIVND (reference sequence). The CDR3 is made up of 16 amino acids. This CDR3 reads CAGSIAGTGAKNIQYF. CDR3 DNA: TGTGCCGGTAGTATTGCGGGGACGGGGGCCAAAAACATTCAGTACTTC.

The CDR3 coding sequence is TGTGCCAGCAGCGCAGGGAGGAACACTGAAGCTTTCTTT. This codes for CASSAGRNTEAFF. The chain links TRBV9 to TRBJ1-1; perhaps TRBD1 as D (5 bases). V dropped 3 bases and J dropped 1 base, with 7 bases sitting between them. The CDR3 extends over 13 amino acids. Germline V CDR1 and CDR2: SGDLS, YYNGEE.

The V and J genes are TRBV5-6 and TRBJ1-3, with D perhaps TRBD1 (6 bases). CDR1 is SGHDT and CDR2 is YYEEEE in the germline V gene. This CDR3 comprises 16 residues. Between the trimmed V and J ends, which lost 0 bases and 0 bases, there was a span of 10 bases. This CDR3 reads CASSLGTARSGNTIYF. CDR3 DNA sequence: TGTGCCAGCAGCTTGGGGACAGCCCGCTCTGGAAACACCATATATTTT.

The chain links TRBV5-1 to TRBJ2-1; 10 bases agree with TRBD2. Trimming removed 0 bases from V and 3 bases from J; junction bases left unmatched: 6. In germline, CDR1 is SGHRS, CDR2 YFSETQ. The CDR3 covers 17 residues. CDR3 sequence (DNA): TGCGCCAGCAGCTTGGGGACCGGGACTAGCGTCTACAATGAGCAGTTCTTC. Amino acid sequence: CASSLGTGTSVYNEQFF.

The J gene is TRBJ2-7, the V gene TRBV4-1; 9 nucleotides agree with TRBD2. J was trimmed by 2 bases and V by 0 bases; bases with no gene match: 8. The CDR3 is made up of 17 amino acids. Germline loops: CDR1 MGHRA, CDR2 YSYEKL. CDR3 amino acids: CASSQDPRTSDPYEQYF. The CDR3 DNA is TGCGCCAGCAGCCAAGACCCTCGGACTAGCGACCCCTACGAGCAGTACTTC.

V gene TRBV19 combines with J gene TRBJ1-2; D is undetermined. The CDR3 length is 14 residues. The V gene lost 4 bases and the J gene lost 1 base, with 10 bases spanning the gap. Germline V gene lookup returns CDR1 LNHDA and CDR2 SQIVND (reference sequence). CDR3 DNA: TGTGCCAGTAGTAGCCAACAGCTTAACTATGGCTACACCTTC. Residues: CASSSQQLNYGYTF. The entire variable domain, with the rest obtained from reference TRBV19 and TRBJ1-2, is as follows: DGGITQSPKYLFRKEGQNVTLSCEQNLNHDAMYWYRQDPGQGLRLIYYSQIVNDFQKGDIAEGYSVSREKKESFPLTVTSAQKNPTAFYLCASSSQQLNYGYTFGSGTRLTVV.

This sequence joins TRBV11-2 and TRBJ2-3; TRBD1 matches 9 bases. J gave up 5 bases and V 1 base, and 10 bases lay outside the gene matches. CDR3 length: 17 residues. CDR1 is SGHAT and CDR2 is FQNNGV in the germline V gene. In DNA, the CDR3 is TGTGCCAGCAGCTTAGGACACTCGGGACAGGGCTTAGATACGCAGTATTTT. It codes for CASSLGHSGQGLDTQYF.

The CDR3 protein is CASLRTGVNEKLFF. Written as DNA, the CDR3 is TGTGCCAGCTTGCGGACGGGCGTTAATGAAAAACTGTTTTTT. J is TRBJ1-4 and V is TRBV19; D remains ambiguous. The V end was cut by 9 bases, the J end by 4 bases, with 15 bases between. The CDR3 is made up of 14 amino acids. Germline assignment: CDR1 LNHDA and CDR2 SQIVND (reference sequence).

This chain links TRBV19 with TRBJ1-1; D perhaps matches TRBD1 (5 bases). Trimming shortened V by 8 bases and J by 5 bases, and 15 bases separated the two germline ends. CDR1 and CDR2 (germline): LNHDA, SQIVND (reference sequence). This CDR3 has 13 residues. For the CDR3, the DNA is TGTGCCAGTCTTAGAGGGGTTGATACTGAAGCTTTCTTT. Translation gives CASLRGVDTEAFF.

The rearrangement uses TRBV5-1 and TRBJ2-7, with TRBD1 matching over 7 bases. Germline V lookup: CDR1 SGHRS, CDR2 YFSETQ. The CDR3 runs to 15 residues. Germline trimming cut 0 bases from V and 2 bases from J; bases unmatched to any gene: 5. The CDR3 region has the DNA TGCGCCAGCAGCTTGGCCGAGGACAGGACCTACGAGCAGTACTTC. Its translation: CASSLAEDRTYEQYF. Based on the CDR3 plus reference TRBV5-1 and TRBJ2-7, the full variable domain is KAGVTQTPRYLIKTRGQQVTLSCSPISGHRSVSWYQQTPGQGLQFLFEYFSETQRNKGNFPGRFSGRQFSNSRSEMNVSTLELGDSALYLCASSLAEDRTYEQYFGPGTRLTVT.

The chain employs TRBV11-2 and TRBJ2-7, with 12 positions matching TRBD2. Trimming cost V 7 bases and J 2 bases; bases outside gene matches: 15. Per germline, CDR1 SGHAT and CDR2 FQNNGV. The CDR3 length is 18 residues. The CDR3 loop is CASTIRLAGVQRPYEQYF. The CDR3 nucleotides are TGTGCCAGCACGATAAGACTAGCGGGAGTCCAAAGGCCCTACGAGCAGTACTTC.